Below are 2 T cell receptor beta chains sequenced from a single sample in a study of PD-L1 blockade in urothelial cancer. As for time point: pretreatment peripheral blood. Repertoires were generated with immunoSEQ multiplex PCR, while TCRdb's copy carries only in-frame clones and drops some. The data show tens of thousands of clones, with about 87% seen just once and around 14% held by the top ten. The specimen was PBMCs, collected around atezolizumab (anti-PD-L1) treatment. The receptors come from a man aged 55 to 70 with urothelial cancer.

V and J are TRBV9 and TRBJ1-2; 8 bases align to TRBD1. The CDR3 runs to 15 residues. In germline, CDR1 is SGDLS, CDR2 YYNGEE. The V gene end was trimmed by 0 bases and the J gene end by 3 bases; junction bases not matched to a gene: 4. Written as DNA, the CDR3 is TGTGCCAGCAGCGTAGCTGAGGACAGGGACTATGGCTACACCTTC. This encodes CASSVAEDRDYGYTF.

Here the CDR3 DNA reads TGTGCCAGCAGCTTCCGACAGGGTGGCAATGAGCAGTTCTTC. Encoded protein: CASSFRQGGNEQFF. This chain uses TRBV5-4 with TRBJ2-1; TRBD1 matches 7 bases. With 2 bases clipped from V and 6 bases from J, the junction kept 5 bases outside the gene matches. This CDR3 has 14 amino acids. The germline gives CDR1 SGHNT, CDR2 YYREEE (reference sequence).